Listed here is a single TCR beta chain. The data were obtained in a study of blood T cell repertoires in COVID-19. Across the study: Material from acute and convalescent COVID-19 was sourced from the United States, Italy and Spain.

The CDR3 has 18 residues. J lost 4 bases, V lost 2 bases, and 8 bases had no gene match. Germline loops: CDR1 MGHRA, CDR2 YSYEKL. Sequenced by immunoSEQ multiplex PCR; TCRdb stores in-frame clones only, minus some. The sample includes fewer than 200,000 clones, about four fifths of them seen just once. The chain joins TRBV4-1 to TRBJ2-1, with 13 positions matching TRBD2. The specimen sequenced was peripheral blood. The clonotype comes from a man between 35 and 55 years old who had recovered from COVID-19. The CDR3 DNA follows: TGCGCCAGCAGCCAATTGGATATGGGACTAGCGGGATACAATGAGCAGTTCTTC. It specifies CASSQLDMGLAGYNEQFF.